This entry lists 11 T cell receptor beta chains sequenced from one sample in a study of shared clonotypes between healthy human individuals (TCRdb year 2020). Libraries came from the immunoSEQ multiplex PCR assay. TCRdb mirrors the immuneACCESS table, restricted to in-frame sequences. Some clones are absent from its copies; in checked studies, under half trace to an unresolved V gene, and the reason for the others is unknown. Recorded for this sample are 1,400,000 or so clones; 98% of them occurred a single time. Together, the top ten hold about 0.34% of the sample. The sample was naive CD4+ T cells sorted from blood. The cell subset or site tag for this specimen amounts to: CD45RA+ positively selected. Receptor source: a man younger than 40 in good health.

The rearrangement links TRBV6-5 to TRBJ2-1; 7 positions match TRBD1. CDR1 and CDR2 (germline): MNHEY, SVGAGI. V dropped 3 bases and J dropped 7; count of bases not matched to a gene: 12. The CDR3 spans 16 residues. The CDR3 here is CASSYRQGGGLNEQFF. DNA for the CDR3: TGTGCCAGCAGTTATAGGCAAGGGGGCGGGTTGAATGAGCAGTTCTTC.

A remark on this clone: Other nucleotide sequences from this sample produce the same CDR3. The rearrangement uses TRBV7-9 and TRBJ1-3; a possible D gene is TRBD1 (5 bases). V was pared by 3 bases and J by 0 bases, with 6 bases between. Germline assignment: CDR1 SEHNR and CDR2 FQNEAQ (reference sequence). This CDR3 region has 14 residues. The CDR3 sequence is CASSLQGSGNTIYF. CDR3 DNA: TGTGCCAGCAGCTTGCAGGGCTCTGGAAACACCATATATTTT. Complete variable domain (other parts from reference TRBV7-9 and TRBJ1-3): DTGVSQNPRHKITKRGQNVTFRCDPISEHNRLYWYRQTLGQGPEFLTYFQNEAQLEKSRLLSDRFSAERPKGSFSTLEIQRTEQGDSAMYLCASSLQGSGNTIYFGEGSWLTVV.

This clone came up once. This sequence joins TRBV27 and TRBJ1-5; D unresolved. With 3 bases removed from V and 7 bases from J, the gap between germline ends came to 10 bases. Germline-derived CDR1 and CDR2 are MNHEY and SMNVEV (reference sequence). The CDR3 consists of 13 residues. The CDR3 DNA reads as TGTGCCAGCAGTTTCCGAGAGGAACAGCCCCAGCATTTT. Translated, it gives CASSFREEQPQHF.

The chain links TRBV29-1 to TRBJ2-1; 7 bases are shared with TRBD2. CDR1 SQVTM and CDR2 ANQGSEA come from the germline V gene. The CDR3 is 13 amino acids. Germline trimming cut 4 bases from V and 6 bases from J; bases unmatched to any gene: 6. Here the CDR3 DNA reads TGCAGCGTTGTGGCGGGAGTTGGCAATGAGCAGTTCTTC. Translated: CSVVAGVGNEQFF.

This chain uses TRBV25-1 with TRBJ1-2; 7 positions match TRBD1. V lost 3 bases to trimming and J lost 5 bases; unmatched junction nucleotides: 3. The CDR3 totals 13 residues. Germline CDR1 reads MGHDK; CDR2 reads SYGVNS. The chain's CDR3 is CASSDPGQYGYTF. Here the CDR3 DNA reads TGTGCCAGCAGTGACCCGGGACAGTATGGCTACACCTTC.

The genes are TRBV11-2 and TRBJ1-1; D might be TRBD1 (5 bases). The CDR3 consists of 14 residues. Per the germline V gene, CDR1 is SGHAT and CDR2 is FQNNGV. V was shortened by 6 bases and J by 5 bases, with 16 bases between the two germline ends. CDR3 bases: TGTGCCAGCAGTTGGAGGGGTTCCGGAACTGAAGCTTTCTTT. It encodes CASSWRGSGTEAFF.

On this clone: This specimen includes other DNA sequences encoding the same CDR3. The chain has TRBV9 and TRBJ2-3; 14 bases map to TRBD2. V dropped 2 bases and J dropped 6; count of bases not matched to a gene: 8. The CDR3 runs 17 residues. CDR1 SGDLS and CDR2 YYNGEE come from the germline V gene. For the CDR3, the DNA is TGTGCCAGCAGCGTCGGACTAGCGGGAGGAGGAGCTGATACGCAGTATTTT. It translates to CASSVGLAGGGADTQYF.

V is TRBV28 and J is TRBJ1-2; D remains ambiguous. Germline CDR1 reads MDHEN; CDR2 reads SYDVKM. V was pared by 4 bases and J by 2 bases, with 17 bases between. The CDR3 is 16 residues long. CDR3 amino acids: CASSSTSWTSNYGYTF. Here the CDR3 DNA reads TGTGCCAGCAGTTCCACCTCGTGGACCTCCAACTATGGCTACACCTTC.

This chain uses TRBV10-2 with TRBJ2-7; D uncertain. CDR1 WSHSY and CDR2 SAAADI come from the germline V gene. Trimming removed 4 bases at V and 3 bases at J, with 13 bases between. The CDR3 sequence is 14 residues long. CDR3: CASSGNPSFYEQYF. As DNA, the CDR3 is TGCGCCAGCAGTGGGAACCCGTCATTCTACGAGCAGTACTTC.

The rearrangement links TRBV11-2 to TRBJ2-7; a possible D gene is TRBD1 (6 bases). Trimming removed 1 base from V and 0 bases from J, with 13 bases in between. This CDR3 contains 16 residues. Germline assignment: CDR1 SGHAT and CDR2 FQNNGV. The CDR3 spells CASSLAPGASSYEQYF. The CDR3 DNA is TGTGCCAGCAGCTTAGCCCCAGGGGCGAGCTCCTACGAGCAGTACTTC.

J is TRBJ2-7 and V is TRBV18; tentative D call: TRBD2 (5 bases). V shed 3 bases and J shed 6 bases, with 9 bases lying between them. The CDR3 totals 12 residues. Germline CDR1 reads KGHSH; CDR2 reads LQKENI. The CDR3 sequence: CASSPASSEQYF. In DNA, the CDR3 is TGTGCCAGCTCACCTGCTAGCAGCGAGCAGTACTTC.